The rows below give T cell receptor beta chains drawn from one sample of a study of blood T cell repertoires in COVID-19. The assay was immunoSEQ multiplex PCR, and TCRdb's table has in-frame clones only and misses some. This table holds around 93,000 clones, 80% to 95% found once. The sample comprised peripheral blood. Receptors were obtained from a man between 18 and 29 years old with COVID-19, enrolled during active disease. Both conserved end residues are part of each CDR3. The D gene is left open where the match is weak. Clone size appears in some rows only: once, few, many, or a class for an expanded clone.

length,D,J,V,size,CDR3,DNA
16,TRBD1,TRBJ1-2,TRBV10-3,-,CAISDFGTGVYYGYTF,TGTGCCATCAGTGACTTTGGGACAGGGGTCTACTATGGCTACACCTTC
15,TRBD2,TRBJ2-7,TRBV6-2/TRBV6-3,-,CASSYWTSGSNEQYF,TGTGCCAGCAGTTACTGGACTAGCGGGAGTAACGAGCAGTACTTC
15,-,TRBJ2-7,TRBV4-1,-,CASSQDLGPTYEQYF,TGCGCCAGCAGCCAAGATCTGGGCCCAACCTACGAGCAGTACTTC
15,-,TRBJ1-5,TRBV28,-,CASSLLSRVDQPQHF,TGTGCCAGCAGTTTATTATCGAGGGTGGATCAGCCCCAGCATTTT
14,-,TRBJ2-5,TRBV11-3,-,CASGKGGVGQTQYF,TGTGCCAGCGGGAAAGGGGGGGTCGGGCAGACCCAGTACTTC
13,TRBD2,TRBJ2-7,TRBV6-2/TRBV6-3,-,CASSYLAVLEQYF,TGTGCCAGCAGTTATCTAGCGGTTCTCGAGCAGTACTTC
12,-,TRBJ1-1,TRBV9,-,CASSASGTEAFF,TGTGCCAGCAGTGCCAGCGGCACTGAAGCTTTCTTT
15,-,TRBJ2-2,TRBV5-6,-,CASRFGQGRSGELFF,TGTGCCAGCAGATTCGGGCAGGGTCGGTCCGGGGAGCTGTTTTTT
14,-,TRBJ2-2,TRBV7-7,-,CASSLAQGTGELFF,TGTGCTAGCAGCTTAGCGCAGGGGACCGGGGAGCTGTTTTTT
15,-,TRBJ1-6,TRBV5-6,-,CASSLGGGPNSPLHF,TGTGCCAGCAGCTTGGGTGGGGGCCCGAATTCACCCCTCCACTTT
14,-,TRBJ1-2,TRBV7-9,-,CASSLNPGNYGYTF,TGTGCCAGCAGCTTAAATCCGGGGAACTATGGCTACACCTTC
15,-,TRBJ2-7,TRBV2,-,CASREGGQSRYEQYF,TGTGCCAGCAGGGAAGGGGGACAATCTCGTTACGAGCAGTACTTC
11,TRBD2,TRBJ2-1,TRBV29-1,-,CSVGTSSEQFF,TGCAGCGTTGGGACTAGTTCTGAGCAGTTCTTC
17,-,TRBJ2-6,TRBV2,once,CASSVARRPTGANVLTF,TGTGCCAGCAGTGTCGCGCGGAGACCCACCGGGGCCAACGTCCTGACTTTC
12,-,TRBJ1-2,TRBV9,few,CASSDRAYGYTF,TGTGCCAGCAGCGACAGGGCCTATGGCTACACCTTC
17,-,TRBJ2-6,TRBV21-1,few,CASSKGWTGIFGNVLTF,TGTGCCAGCAGCAAAGGCTGGACAGGGATATTTGGCAACGTCCTGACTTTC
13,-,TRBJ1-6,TRBV2,few,CASSEGAYSPLHF,TGTGCCAGCAGTGAGGGGGCTTATTCACCCCTCCACTTT
12,-,TRBJ1-5,TRBV6-6,once,CASSLSNQPQHF,TGTGCCAGCAGCCTATCCAATCAGCCCCAGCATTTT
13,-,TRBJ1-1,TRBV6-5,-,CASSYWRNTEAFF,TGTGCCAGCAGTTACTGGAGGAACACTGAAGCTTTCTTT
12,-,TRBJ1-2,TRBV7-9,-,CASSHGSDGYTF,TGTGCCAGCAGCCATGGGAGCGATGGCTACACCTTC
14,-,TRBJ2-7,TRBV27,-,CASSLAGSSYEQYF,TGTGCCAGCAGTTTAGCGGGTTCCTCCTACGAGCAGTACTTC
15,-,TRBJ2-5,TRBV9,-,CASSVDGNNQETQYF,TGTGCCAGCAGCGTCGACGGGAATAACCAAGAGACCCAGTACTTC
12,-,TRBJ2-7,TRBV4-1,-,CASSLNRGEQYF,TGCGCCAGCAGCCTAAATCGGGGCGAGCAGTACTTC
16,-,TRBJ2-6,TRBV9,-,CASSVNPSSGANVLTF,TGTGCCAGCAGCGTAAATCCGAGCTCTGGGGCCAACGTCCTGACTTTC
15,-,TRBJ1-2,TRBV19,-,CASSILNRANYGYTF,TGTGCCAGTAGTATCCTCAACAGGGCCAACTATGGCTACACCTTC
15,TRBD1,TRBJ2-7,TRBV5-6,-,CASSIGTGTSYEQYF,TGTGCCAGCAGCATCGGGACAGGCACCTCCTACGAGCAGTACTTC
15,-,TRBJ2-3,TRBV6-6,-,CASSYSRGDTDTQYF,TGTGCCAGCAGTTACTCGCGCGGAGACACAGATACGCAGTATTTT
15,-,TRBJ2-7,TRBV9,-,CASSTSSGSSYEQYF,TGTGCCAGCAGCACCTCCAGCGGAAGCTCCTACGAGCAGTACTTC
14,-,TRBJ2-7,TRBV6-5,-,CASKPDRFVDEQYF,TGTGCCAGCAAGCCTGACAGGTTCGTGGACGAGCAGTACTTC
18,TRBD2,TRBJ2-2,TRBV5-7,-,CASSLYPLLAESTGELFF,TGTGCCAGCAGCCTCTATCCCCTACTAGCGGAGAGCACCGGGGAGCTGTTTTTT
17,-,TRBJ1-3,TRBV5-1,-,CASSLAGSTVSGNTIYF,TGCGCCAGCAGCTTGGCCGGGTCGACGGTCTCTGGAAACACCATATATTTT
17,TRBD1,TRBJ2-1,TRBV18,-,CASSPTRQGNSYNEQFF,TGTGCCAGCTCACCCACTCGACAGGGTAACTCCTACAATGAGCAGTTCTTC
11,-,TRBJ2-7,TRBV30,-,CAWSVVSGQYF,TGTGCCTGGAGTGTAGTTTCCGGGCAGTACTTC
15,TRBD1,TRBJ2-3,TRBV10-1,-,CASSESGGSTDTQYF,TGCGCCAGCAGTGAATCAGGGGGATCCACAGATACGCAGTATTTT
15,-,TRBJ2-7,TRBV9,-,CASSVAGGASYEQYF,TGTGCCAGCAGCGTAGCTGGCGGGGCGTCCTACGAGCAGTACTTC
14,-,TRBJ2-2,TRBV2,once,CASSDRLLTGELFF,TGTGCCAGCAGTGACAGACTACTCACCGGGGAGCTGTTTTTT
11,-,TRBJ2-2,TRBV19,-,CASSLGLELFF,TGTGCCAGTAGTTTGGGACTGGAGCTGTTTTTT